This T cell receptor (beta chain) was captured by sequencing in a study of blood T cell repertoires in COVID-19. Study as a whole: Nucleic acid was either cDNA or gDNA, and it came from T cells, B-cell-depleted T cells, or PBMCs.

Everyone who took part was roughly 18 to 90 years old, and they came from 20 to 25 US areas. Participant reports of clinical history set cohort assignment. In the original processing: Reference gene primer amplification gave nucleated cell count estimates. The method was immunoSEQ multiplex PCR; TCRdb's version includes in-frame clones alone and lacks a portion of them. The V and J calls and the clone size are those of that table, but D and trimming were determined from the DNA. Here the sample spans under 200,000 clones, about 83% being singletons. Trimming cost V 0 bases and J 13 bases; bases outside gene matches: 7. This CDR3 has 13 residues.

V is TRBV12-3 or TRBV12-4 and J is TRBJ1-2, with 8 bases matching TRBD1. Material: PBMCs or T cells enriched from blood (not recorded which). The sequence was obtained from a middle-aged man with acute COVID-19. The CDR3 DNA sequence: TGTGCCAGCAGTTTAGCGTTGGACAGGGCTCTCACCTTC. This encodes CASSLALDRALTF.